This entry lists 17 T cell receptor beta chains sequenced from one sample in a study of blood T cell repertoires in COVID-19 (dated by TCRdb to 2019 to 2021). Library preparation used the immunoSEQ multiplex PCR assay. TCRdb obtained this table from immuneACCESS and retained in-frame rearrangements with V and J assigned. These tables miss some clones; where compared with another copy, unresolved V genes account for less than half of the shortfall, and the remainder is unexplained. The sample contains over 150,000 clones, around 83% of them found a single time. The ten biggest clones cover about 7.3% of the sample. Sample: peripheral blood. Receptor source: a man over 45 with active or convalescent COVID-19.

Comments on this clone: The germline gene is not matched at one end of the junction; a read error may be the cause. The chain joins TRBV27 to TRBJ2-5, with D possibly TRBD2 on 6 matching bases. The germline CDR1 and CDR2 sequences are MNHEY and SMNVEV (reference sequence). The CDR3 sequence is 14 residues long. The CDR3 region is CASSPPGLQKTQYF. CDR3 nucleotide sequence: TGTGCCAGCAGTCCTCCGGGACTCCAAAAGACCCAGTACTTC.

This chain uses TRBV6-5 with TRBJ1-1; 7 bases match TRBD1. V dropped 6 bases and J dropped 5; count of bases not matched to a gene: 6. Germline V lookup: CDR1 MNHEY, CDR2 SVGAGI. This CDR3 comprises 13 residues. The DNA of the CDR3 is TGTGCCAGCAGAAAGGGGGCCGATACTGAAGCTTTCTTT. This translates into CASRKGADTEAFF.

A word on this clone: Being one base from a much bigger clone, this may be a read error. The chain employs TRBV4-2 and TRBJ1-3; 7 nucleotides agree with TRBD1. Germline lookup yields CDR1 LGHNA and CDR2 YNFKEQ. This CDR3 contains 13 residues. CDR3 amino acids: CVSGQTGGNTIYF. In nucleotides, the CDR3 is TGTGTCAGCGGTCAGACAGGGGGAAACACCATATATTTT.

This chain links TRBV11-1 with TRBJ2-5, with D tentatively TRBD1 (6 bases). Germline V CDR1 and CDR2: SGHAT, FQDESV (reference sequence). The CDR3 is 16 residues long. V was trimmed by 1 base and J by 5 bases, leaving 17 bases between them. The CDR3 nucleotides read TGTGCCAGCAGCTTAGGTGACAGGTCCTTTGGGGAGACCCAGTACTTC. It encodes CASSLGDRSFGETQYF. The full variable domain, its missing parts supplied by reference TRBV11-1 and TRBJ2-5, is EAEVAQSPRYKITEKSQAVAFWCDPISGHATLYWYRQILGQGPELLVQFQDESVVDDSQLPKDRFSAERLKGVDSTLKIQPAELGDSAMYLCASSLGDRSFGETQYFGPGTRLLVL.

The chain couples TRBV11-3 to TRBJ2-7; TRBD1 matches at 11 bases. CDR3 length equals 14 residues. CDR1 and CDR2 (germline): SGHNT, YENEEA. V was clipped by 6 bases and J by 4 bases; unmatched bases: 5. The DNA of the CDR3 is TGTGCCAGCAGGTCCCGGGACAGGGGGTACGAGCAGTACTTC. Protein product: CASRSRDRGYEQYF.

V and J are TRBV7-9 and TRBJ1-2; TRBD1 is a possible D gene (5 bases). The ends were cut back, 5 bases at V and 8 bases at J, with 15 bases in the middle. The CDR3 is made up of 13 amino acids. Germline V lookup: CDR1 SEHNR, CDR2 FQNEAQ (reference sequence). The CDR3 nucleotides read TGTGCCAGCAGCCCAGGGAGGGATGGAGGCTACACCTTC. It translates to CASSPGRDGGYTF.

There are many counts of this clone. The chain carries TRBV11-3 and TRBJ1-2, with 7 bases lining up with TRBD1. Germline V gene sequence: CDR1 SGHNT, CDR2 YENEEA. The CDR3 consists of 13 residues. V lost 4 bases and J lost 7; bases outside the gene matches: 6. The CDR3 bases are TGTGCCAGCAGCTCTACAGGGGTCAGTGGCTACACCTTC. It translates to CASSSTGVSGYTF.

In DNA, the CDR3 is TGTGCCAGCAGTCCAACTCCGACTCTGTCCAGGGTGAACACTGAAGCTTTCTTT. The encoded protein is CASSPTPTLSRVNTEAFF. The gene calls are TRBV6-6 and TRBJ1-1; tentative D call: TRBD1 (5 bases). This CDR3 contains 18 residues. V was cut by 5 bases and J by 0 bases, with 22 bases left in between. Germline V lookup: CDR1 MNHNY, CDR2 SVGAGI (reference sequence).

This clone occurred once. CDR3 bases: TGTGCCAGCAGCTTGGGGGGACAGGGCAGCTCCGGGGAGCTGTTTTTT. Residues: CASSLGGQGSSGELFF. The chain links TRBV5-4 to TRBJ2-2, with TRBD1 matching over 9 bases. The V and J ends lost 0 bases and 6 bases, in that order; junction bases with no gene match: 6. This CDR3 spans 16 amino acids. CDR1 is SGHNT and CDR2 is YYREEE in the germline V gene (reference sequence).

The rearrangement links TRBV5-1 to TRBJ1-6; D gene unclear. The V end lost 0 bases, the J end lost 8 bases, and 12 bases lay between the germline ends. Germline CDR1 is SGHRS and CDR2 is YFSETQ. The CDR3 is 15 amino acids. CDR3 nucleotides: TGCGCCAGCAGCTTGGCCGGCCAGGAGGATTCACCCCTCCACTTT. Translating gives CASSLAGQEDSPLHF.

The rearrangement uses TRBV18 and TRBJ2-6; D gene uncertain. V lost 3 bases to trimming and J lost 0 bases, with 3 bases between them. The CDR3 is 14 amino acids. Germline V gene lookup returns CDR1 KGHSH and CDR2 LQKENI. CDR3 sequence (DNA): TGTGCCAGCTCACCTAGCTCTGGGGCCAACGTCCTGACTTTC. Translation: CASSPSSGANVLTF.

J is TRBJ2-5 and V is TRBV6-2 or TRBV6-3; the D is unclear. The CDR3 contains 15 residues. V lost 5 bases to trimming and J lost 2 bases, with 15 bases between them. Germline CDR1 reads MNHEY; CDR2 reads SVGEGT. Here the CDR3 DNA reads TGTGCCAGCAGTACCCTCGAGGCGGCACAAGAGACCCAGTACTTC. Translating it yields CASSTLEAAQETQYF.

The CDR3 DNA reads TGTGCCAGCAGCCTACCTGCCTCGGGTAGAAGGCCACCCCTCCACTTT. Translation gives CASSLPASGRRPPLHF. The V and J genes are TRBV7-2 and TRBJ1-6; D is undetermined. CDR1 is SGHTA and CDR2 is FQGNSA in the germline V gene. Trimming took 5 bases from V and 11 from J, leaving 22 bases between them. The CDR3 is 16 residues long.

The chain uses TRBV6-5 and TRBJ1-2, with D perhaps matching TRBD1 (5 bases). CDR3 length: 13 residues. Looked up from germline, CDR1 is MNHEY and CDR2 is SVGAGI. Deletions cut 7 bases from V and 7 bases from J, with 16 bases between. The CDR3 nucleotides are TGTGCCAGCAAGGACACCAAGACTGGTGGCTACACCTTC. Its protein is CASKDTKTGGYTF.

CDR3 sequence reads: CASRSGYSNQPQHF. CDR3 in DNA: TGTGCCAGCAGGTCGGGGTATAGCAATCAGCCCCAGCATTTT. The chain combines TRBV28 with TRBJ1-5; D gene uncertain. The germline CDR1 and CDR2 sequences are MDHEN and SYDVKM. The CDR3 covers 14 residues. V lost 6 bases and J 0 bases, leaving 9 bases between the germline ends. Full variable domain (remainder filled in from reference TRBV28 and TRBJ1-5): DVKVTQSSRYLVKRTGEKVFLECVQDMDHENMFWYRQDPGLGLRLIYFSYDVKMKEKGDIPEGYSVSREKKERFSLILESASTNQTSMYLCASRSGYSNQPQHFGDGTRLSIL.

The CDR3 DNA reads TGTGCCAGCGGCAGGTCTCCGGGGGAAAAACTGTTTTTT. It encodes CASGRSPGEKLFF. J is TRBJ1-4 and V is TRBV7-9; D gene uncertain. With 8 bases removed from V and 8 bases from J, the gap between germline ends came to 15 bases. The CDR3 consists of 13 residues. The germline V gene has CDR1 SEHNR and CDR2 FQNEAQ (reference sequence).

V usage is TRBV29-1 and J usage is TRBJ2-5; 8 nucleotides align to TRBD1. The junction had 6 bases not matched to a gene; V was cut back by 7 bases and J by 5 bases. Germline assignment: CDR1 SQVTM and CDR2 ANQGSEA. This CDR3 contains 12 residues. The CDR3 DNA is TGCAGCGCCCAGGGGGCGCGGGAGACCCAGTACTTC. Protein product: CSAQGARETQYF. The variable domain in full, completed from reference TRBV29-1 and TRBJ2-5, reads SAVISQKPSRDICQRGTSLTIQCQVDSQVTMMFWYRQQPGQSLTLIATANQGSEATYESGFVIDKFPISRPNLTFSTLTVSNMSPEDSSIYLCSAQGARETQYFGPGTRLLVL.